This T cell receptor (beta chain) appears in the sequencing data of a study of blood T cell repertoires in COVID-19. Repertoires were generated with immunoSEQ multiplex PCR, while TCRdb's copy carries only in-frame clones and drops some. The sample has about 220,000 clones, around 89% seen once. CDR1 is SGHNT and CDR2 is YYREEE in the germline V gene (reference sequence). The CDR3 is 15 amino acids. V lost 3 bases to trimming and J lost 3 bases, with 16 bases between them. The rearrangement uses TRBV5-4 and TRBJ2-7; perhaps TRBD1 as D (6 bases). Material: PBMCs or T cells enriched from blood (not recorded which). The origin of this receptor is a man between 25 and 39 years old who had been exposed to COVID-19. CDR3: CASSSRTGTYYEQYF. CDR3 bases: TGTGCCAGCAGCTCACGAACTGGGACATACTACGAGCAGTACTTC. The variable domain in full, completed from reference TRBV5-4 and TRBJ2-7, reads ETGVTQSPTHLIKTRGQQVTLRCSSQSGHNTVSWYQQALGQGPQFIFQYYREEENGRGNFPPRFSGLQFPNYSSELNVNALELDDSALYLCASSSRTGTYYEQYFGPGTRLTVT.